The 20 T cell receptor beta chains below come from one sample, sequenced in a study of CD8 T cells in ankylosing spondylitis. TCRdb independently ran MiXCR on the 5' RACE reads; one entry per CDR3 protein. The sample holds about 160,000 distinct CDR3 sequences, around 17% seen once. The sample comprised blood, either unsorted or a sorted T cell fraction (not recorded which). These receptors all stem from a male donor with ankylosing spondylitis or in good health (not recorded which).

This clonotype occurred a few times. The CDR3 reads CASSSNRGGGETQYF. CDR3 sequence (DNA): TGTGCCAGCAGCTCAAACCGGGGGGGAGGCGAGACCCAGTACTTC. The chain couples TRBV5-6 to TRBJ2-5, with 8 bases aligning to TRBD2. V lost 3 bases to trimming and J lost 5 bases; unmatched junction nucleotides: 9. Germline values: CDR1 SGHDT, CDR2 YYEEEE. The CDR3 covers 15 residues.

This clonotype occurred a few times. The chain recombines TRBV5-5 with TRBJ1-1; weak D call: TRBD1 (6 bases). Per germline, CDR1 SGHKS and CDR2 YYEKEE (reference sequence). V gave up 2 bases and J gave up 1 base, with 9 bases separating them. The CDR3 extends over 14 amino acids. The CDR3 loop is CASSFDRSNTEAFF. For the CDR3, the DNA is TGTGCCAGCAGCTTTGACAGGTCGAACACTGAAGCTTTCTTT.

The table lists this clonotype with a few counts. The chain couples TRBV7-8 to TRBJ2-1; 8 nucleotides line up with TRBD2. Germline trimming cut 7 bases from V and 15 bases from J; bases unmatched to any gene: 8. In germline, CDR1 is SGHVS, CDR2 FQNEAQ. CDR3 length: 11 residues. CDR3: CASTVGGTRFF. CDR3 coding DNA: TGTGCCAGCACCGTAGGGGGGACTAGGTTCTTC.

Note on this clonotype: Since a much larger clone is just one base distant, this may be a read error. The chain employs TRBV5-6 and TRBJ2-3; TRBD2 matches at 11 bases. V shed 5 bases and J 0 bases; nucleotides not matched to a gene: 8. CDR1 SGHDT and CDR2 YYEEEE come from the germline V gene. The CDR3 covers 17 residues. The CDR3 DNA is TGTGCCAGCAGACGACTAGCGGGATACCTCAGCACAGATACGCAGTATTTT. Its protein product is CASRRLAGYLSTDTQYF.

V gene TRBV6-2 or TRBV6-3 combines with J gene TRBJ1-1; no clear D gene. The germline gives CDR1 MNHEY, CDR2 SVGEGT. Deletions cut 8 bases from V and 11 bases from J, with 18 bases between. CDR3 size: 12 residues. The CDR3 is CASARKPREAFF. In nucleotides, the CDR3 is TGTGCCAGCGCCCGGAAGCCCCGCGAGGCTTTCTTT.

The chain uses TRBV27 and TRBJ2-7; 8 nucleotides align to TRBD2. With V trimmed by 4 bases and J by 4 bases, 12 bases remained unmatched. Germline V gives CDR1 MNHEY, CDR2 SMNVEV (reference sequence). The CDR3 is 16 amino acids. CDR3 in amino acids: CASSSTSAGDSYEQYF. The CDR3, as DNA: TGTGCCAGCAGTTCGACCTCAGCGGGAGATTCTTACGAGCAGTACTTC.

A few counts support this clonotype. The chain employs TRBV29-1 and TRBJ2-7; TRBD2 aligns across 7 bases. This CDR3 has 12 amino acids. Germline V gene lookup returns CDR1 SQVTM and CDR2 ANQGSEA. The CDR3: CSFWGEGREQYF. CDR3 bases: TGCAGTTTCTGGGGGGAGGGCCGGGAGCAGTACTTC.

This clonotype has only one observation. The chain links TRBV6-2 or TRBV6-3 to TRBJ2-2; D may be TRBD2 (6 bases). Looked up from germline, CDR1 is MNHEY and CDR2 is SVGEGT. V was pared by 9 bases and J by 0 bases, with 11 bases between. This CDR3 is built from 14 residues. CDR3 sequence: CASRGNTNTGELFF. CDR3 in DNA: TGTGCCAGTCGGGGGAACACGAACACCGGGGAGCTGTTTTTT.

This clonotype was counted ten times or more. The J gene is TRBJ1-5, the V gene TRBV12-3 or TRBV12-4, with D tentatively TRBD1 (6 bases). The length of the CDR3 is 16 residues. V was clipped by 1 base and J by 10 bases, with 20 bases between them. This CDR3 reads CASSLVDRPVGRPQHF. DNA of the CDR3: TGTGCCAGCAGTTTAGTTGACAGGCCGGTTGGTCGCCCCCAGCATTTT.

The sample holds a few counts of this clonotype. V usage is TRBV29-1 and J usage is TRBJ2-3; D remains unclear. This CDR3 contains 9 residues. The V end was cut by 0 bases, the J end by 8 bases, with 0 bases between. Per germline, CDR1 SQVTM and CDR2 ANQGSEA. Here the CDR3 reads CSVEDTQYF. In nucleotides, the CDR3 is TGCAGCGTTGAAGATACGCAGTATTTT.

The DNA of the CDR3 is TGTGCCAGCAGTTTATTGCCAGGGTCGAACACTGAAGCTTTCTTT. Residues: CASSLLPGSNTEAFF. The chain links TRBV28 to TRBJ1-1, with D possibly matching TRBD1 (5 bases). The CDR3 spans 15 residues. Germline V gene lookup returns CDR1 MDHEN and CDR2 SYDVKM. V lost 1 base and J 1 base, leaving 10 bases between the germline ends.

This clonotype was seen ten or more times. The chain couples TRBV29-1 to TRBJ2-4; TRBD2 matches 9 bases. The CDR3 has 12 residues. Unmatched junction bases numbered 1, after V lost 4 bases and J lost 6 bases. From germline, CDR1 is SQVTM and CDR2 ANQGSEA. The CDR3, as DNA: TGCAGCGTTGGACTAGCGGTAAACATTCAGTACTTC. This codes for CSVGLAVNIQYF.

Many counts were recorded for this clonotype. The chain has TRBV3-1 and TRBJ2-1; maybe TRBD2 (6 bases). The CDR3 runs 15 residues. CDR1 LGHDT and CDR2 YNNKEL come from the germline V gene (reference sequence). V was pared by 1 base and J by 2 bases, with 9 bases between. The CDR3 DNA sequence: TGTGCCAGCAGCCAAGTGCGGGGTCCCTACAATGAGCAGTTCTTC. Protein sequence: CASSQVRGPYNEQFF.

This clonotype was found many times. The chain is built from TRBV5-1 and TRBJ2-3; the D is unclear. The germline V gene has CDR1 SGHRS and CDR2 YFSETQ. The V and J ends lost 3 bases and 2 bases respectively, with 13 bases between them. The CDR3 runs 15 residues. The CDR3: CASSSSRVNTDTQYF. CDR3 sequence (DNA): TGCGCCAGCAGCTCCTCTAGGGTCAACACAGATACGCAGTATTTT.

At least ten counts were recorded for this clonotype. This chain connects TRBV12-3 or TRBV12-4 to TRBJ1-1; 8 bases fit TRBD1. The J segment lost 0 bases and the V segment lost 3 bases, leaving 3 bases of the junction unmatched. The CDR3 has 15 residues. This CDR3 reads CASSLRDRLNTEAFF. The CDR3 bases are TGTGCCAGCAGTTTGAGGGACAGGCTGAACACTGAAGCTTTCTTT.

With regard to this clonotype: Possible read error: a much larger clone is one base away. The V and J genes are TRBV7-9 and TRBJ1-1; D remains ambiguous. Germline loops: CDR1 SEHNR, CDR2 FQNEAQ (reference sequence). This CDR3 comprises 15 residues. This CDR3 reads CVSSLTIGTGTEAFF. CDR3 DNA: TGTGTCAGCAGCTTGACGATCGGAACGGGCACTGAAGCTTTCTTT.

The V call is TRBV10-3, the J call TRBJ2-7; 9 bases match TRBD2. The CDR3 has 14 residues. V was clipped by 4 bases and J by 2 bases; unmatched bases: 3. Germline CDR1 reads ENHRY; CDR2 reads SYGVKD. CDR3: CAISVTSGAYEQYF. CDR3 in DNA: TGTGCCATCAGTGTGACTAGCGGCGCCTACGAGCAGTACTTC.

This clonotype was counted ten times or more. V gene TRBV24-1 combines with J gene TRBJ2-2, with D possibly being TRBD1 (6 bases). The germline CDR1 and CDR2 sequences are KGHDR and SFDVKD. The length of the CDR3 is 14 residues. V shed 4 bases and J shed 7 bases, with 12 bases lying between them. DNA of the CDR3: TGTGCCACCAGTGAAGCCACAGGGTTCGGGGAGCTGTTTTTT. This codes for CATSEATGFGELFF.

This clonotype was seen many times. The rearrangement uses TRBV29-1 and TRBJ2-2; TRBD1 aligns across 11 bases. Germline loops: CDR1 SQVTM, CDR2 ANQGSEA. This CDR3 comprises 16 residues. The trim removed 7 bases at V and 1 base at J, leaving 8 bases unmatched. The CDR3 protein is CSGIEGQGGNTGELFF. DNA for the CDR3: TGCAGCGGTATAGAGGGACAGGGGGGGAACACCGGGGAGCTGTTTTTT.

This clonotype has a count of ten or more. The V call is TRBV20-1, the J call TRBJ2-7; TRBD2 matches 7 bases. V dropped 7 bases and J dropped 2; count of bases not matched to a gene: 8. From germline, CDR1 is DFQATT and CDR2 SNEGSKA (reference sequence). The CDR3 is made up of 13 amino acids. The chain's CDR3 is CSVLSGATYEQYF. In nucleotides, the CDR3 is TGCAGTGTTTTAAGCGGGGCTACCTACGAGCAGTACTTC.